The present entry profiles one T cell receptor (beta chain) with its context. This CDR3 comprises 12 residues. Germline V gene data show CDR1 as SQVTM and CDR2 as ANQGSEA. Trimming removed 7 bases at V and 8 bases at J, with 17 bases between. Investigators isolated RNA and reverse transcribed it into cDNA to act as the sequencing template. The method was immunoSEQ multiplex PCR; TCRdb's version includes in-frame clones alone and lacks a portion of them. The table records 140,000 to 150,000 clones, around 47% of them present only once. The data are from a study of CD8+ T cells in alopecia areata. Study summary: Each of the treated patients was given oral tofacitinib, 5 to 10 mg twice daily, for moderate-to-severe alopecia areata. Tofacitinib treatment spanned 6 to 18 months, with 6 months off drug afterward.

Researchers gathered lesional scalp punch biopsies and peripheral blood from patients with alopecia areata. The gene calls are TRBV29-1 and TRBJ1-2, with unresolved D. This TCR was recovered from a human donor with alopecia areata. The specimen sequenced was CD4+ T cells sorted from blood. CDR3 nucleotides: TGCAGCGCTATGAAGTCGGGATCCGGCTACACCTTC. This codes for CSAMKSGSGYTF. Drawing the rest from reference TRBV29-1 and TRBJ1-2, the complete variable domain is SAVISQKPSRDICQRGTSLTIQCQVDSQVTMMFWYRQQPGQSLTLIATANQGSEATYESGFVIDKFPISRPNLTFSTLTVSNMSPEDSSIYLCSAMKSGSGYTFGSGTRLTVV.